This is a list of T cell receptor beta chains from one sample in a study of CD8 T cells in Susac syndrome. TCRdb re-called the immunoSEQ multiplex PCR reads through MiXCR, storing one row per CDR3 protein. The data hold some 120,000 distinct CDR3 sequences, with roughly 96% observed a single time. Sample: CD4+ T cells from PBMCs. The source is a human donor in good health. Each CDR3 is given with its conserved first and last residue. Fields, in order: clone size, V gene, J gene, D gene, CDR3 DNA, CDR3 protein. D genes are given only for firm matches. Clone size is given for some rows only: seen once, a few or many times, or a class if the clone is expanded.

abundance: NA
v_gene: TRBV3-1
j_gene: TRBJ2-4
d_gene: TRBD1
CDR3nt: TGTGCCAGCAGCCAAGACTCACAGGGGATAGCCAAAAACATTCAGTACTTC
CDR3aa: CASSQDSQGIAKNIQYF

abundance: NA
v_gene: TRBV30
j_gene: TRBJ2-1
d_gene: TRBD2
CDR3nt: TGTGCCTGGAATCCCAGCGGGAGGCCAGTATCCTACAATGAGCAGTTCTTC
CDR3aa: CAWNPSGRPVSYNEQFF

abundance: once
v_gene: TRBV3-1
j_gene: TRBJ1-2
d_gene: NA
CDR3nt: TGTGCCAGCAGCCAGGGGTGGAACTATGGCTACACCTTC
CDR3aa: CASSQGWNYGYTF

abundance: NA
v_gene: TRBV20-1
j_gene: TRBJ2-1
d_gene: NA
CDR3nt: TGCAGTGCTCCTCCGGCGGGGAAGGGTTCCTACAATGAGCAGTTCTTC
CDR3aa: CSAPPAGKGSYNEQFF

abundance: NA
v_gene: TRBV5-6
j_gene: TRBJ2-7
d_gene: NA
CDR3nt: TGTGCCAGCAGCTTCGTGGCTATGGGAACCTACGAGCAGTACTTC
CDR3aa: CASSFVAMGTYEQYF

abundance: NA
v_gene: TRBV5-1
j_gene: TRBJ1-5
d_gene: NA
CDR3nt: TGCGCCAGCAGCTTGGCCTCGGGACAGCCCCAGCATTTT
CDR3aa: CASSLASGQPQHF

abundance: NA
v_gene: TRBV18
j_gene: TRBJ2-7
d_gene: NA
CDR3nt: TGTGCCAGCTCTCTGGACAGTTCCGAGCAGTACTTC
CDR3aa: CASSLDSSEQYF

abundance: NA
v_gene: TRBV4-1
j_gene: TRBJ2-1
d_gene: NA
CDR3nt: TGCGCCAGCAGCCAAGAATCCCTGAGCTCCTACAATGAGCAGTTCTTC
CDR3aa: CASSQESLSSYNEQFF

abundance: NA
v_gene: TRBV5-1
j_gene: TRBJ2-7
d_gene: TRBD2
CDR3nt: TGCGCCAGCAGCGACGGCGGGAGGGGCTTCTACGAGCAGTACTTC
CDR3aa: CASSDGGRGFYEQYF

abundance: NA
v_gene: TRBV18
j_gene: TRBJ2-1
d_gene: TRBD2
CDR3nt: TGTGCCAGCAAGGCCGGGACTAGCAGGGATGAGCAGTTCTTC
CDR3aa: CASKAGTSRDEQFF

abundance: NA
v_gene: TRBV2
j_gene: TRBJ1-4
d_gene: NA
CDR3nt: TGTGCCAGCGGTGGGCAGGGTGAAAAACTGTTTTTT
CDR3aa: CASGGQGEKLFF

abundance: once
v_gene: TRBV5-1
j_gene: TRBJ2-3
d_gene: NA
CDR3nt: TGCGCCAGCAGCTTGACTGGCAGCACAGATACGCAGTATTTT
CDR3aa: CASSLTGSTDTQYF

abundance: NA
v_gene: TRBV24-1
j_gene: TRBJ2-2
d_gene: NA
CDR3nt: TGTGCCACCAGTGATCCCCGAAGGGGGAACACCGGGGAGCTGTTTTTT
CDR3aa: CATSDPRRGNTGELFF

abundance: NA
v_gene: TRBV11-2
j_gene: TRBJ1-1
d_gene: NA
CDR3nt: TGTGCCAGCAGCTTAGATTTGACTGAAGCTTTCTTT
CDR3aa: CASSLDLTEAFF